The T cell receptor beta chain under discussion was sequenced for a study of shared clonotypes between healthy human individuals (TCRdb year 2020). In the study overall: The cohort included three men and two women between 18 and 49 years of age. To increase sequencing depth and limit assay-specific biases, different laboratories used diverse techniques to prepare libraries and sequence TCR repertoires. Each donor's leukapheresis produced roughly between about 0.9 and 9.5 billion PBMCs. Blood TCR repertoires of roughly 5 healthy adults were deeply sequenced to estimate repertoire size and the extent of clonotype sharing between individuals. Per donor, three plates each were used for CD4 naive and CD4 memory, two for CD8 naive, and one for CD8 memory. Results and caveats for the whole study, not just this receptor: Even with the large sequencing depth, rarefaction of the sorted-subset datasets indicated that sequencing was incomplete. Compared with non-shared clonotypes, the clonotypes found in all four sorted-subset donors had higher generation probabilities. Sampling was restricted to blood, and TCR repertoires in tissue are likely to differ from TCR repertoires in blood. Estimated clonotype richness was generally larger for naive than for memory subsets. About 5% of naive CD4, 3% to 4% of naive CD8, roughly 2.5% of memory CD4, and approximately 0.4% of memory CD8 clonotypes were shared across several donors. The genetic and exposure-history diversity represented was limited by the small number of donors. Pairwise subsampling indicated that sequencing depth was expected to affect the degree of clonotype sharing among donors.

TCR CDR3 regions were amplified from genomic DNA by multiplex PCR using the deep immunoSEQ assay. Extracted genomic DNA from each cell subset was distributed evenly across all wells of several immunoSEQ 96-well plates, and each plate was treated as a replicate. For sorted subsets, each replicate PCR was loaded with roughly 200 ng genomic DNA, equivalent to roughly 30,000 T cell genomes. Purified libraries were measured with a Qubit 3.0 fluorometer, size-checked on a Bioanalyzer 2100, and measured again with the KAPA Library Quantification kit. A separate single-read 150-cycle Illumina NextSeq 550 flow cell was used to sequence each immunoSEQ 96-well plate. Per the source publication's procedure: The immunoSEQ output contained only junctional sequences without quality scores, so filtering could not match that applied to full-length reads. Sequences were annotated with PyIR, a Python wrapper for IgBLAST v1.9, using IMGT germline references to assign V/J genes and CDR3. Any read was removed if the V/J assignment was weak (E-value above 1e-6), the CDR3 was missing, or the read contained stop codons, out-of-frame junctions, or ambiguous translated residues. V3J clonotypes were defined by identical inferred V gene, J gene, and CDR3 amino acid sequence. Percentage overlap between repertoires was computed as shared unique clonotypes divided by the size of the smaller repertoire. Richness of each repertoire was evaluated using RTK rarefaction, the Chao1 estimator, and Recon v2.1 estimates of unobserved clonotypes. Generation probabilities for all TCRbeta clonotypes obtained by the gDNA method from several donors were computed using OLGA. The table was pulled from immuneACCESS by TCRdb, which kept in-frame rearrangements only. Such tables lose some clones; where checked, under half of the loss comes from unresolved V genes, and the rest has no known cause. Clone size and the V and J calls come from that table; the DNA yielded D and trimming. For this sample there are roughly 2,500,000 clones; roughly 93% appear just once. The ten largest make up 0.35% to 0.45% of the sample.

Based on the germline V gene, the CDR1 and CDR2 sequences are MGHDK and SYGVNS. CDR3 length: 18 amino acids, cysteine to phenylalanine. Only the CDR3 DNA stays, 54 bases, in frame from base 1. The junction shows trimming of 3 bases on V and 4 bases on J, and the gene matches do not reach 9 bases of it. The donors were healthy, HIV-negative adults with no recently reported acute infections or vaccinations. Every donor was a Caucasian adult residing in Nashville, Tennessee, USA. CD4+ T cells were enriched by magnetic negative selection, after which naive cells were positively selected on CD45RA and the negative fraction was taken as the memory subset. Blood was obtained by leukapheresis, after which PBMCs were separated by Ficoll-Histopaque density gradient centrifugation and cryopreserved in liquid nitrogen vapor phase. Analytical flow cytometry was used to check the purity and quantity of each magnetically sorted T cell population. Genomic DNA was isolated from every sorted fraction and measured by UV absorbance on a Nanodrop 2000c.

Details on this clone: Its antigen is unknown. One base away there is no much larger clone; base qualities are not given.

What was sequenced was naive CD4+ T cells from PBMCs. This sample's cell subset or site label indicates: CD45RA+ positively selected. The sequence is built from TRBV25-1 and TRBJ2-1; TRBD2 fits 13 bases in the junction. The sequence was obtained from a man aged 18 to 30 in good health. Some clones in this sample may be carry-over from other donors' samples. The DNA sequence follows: TGTGCCAGCAGTGACCGCGGGACTAGCGGGACTAAATACAATGAGCAGTTCTTC. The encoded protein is CASSDRGTSGTKYNEQFF.